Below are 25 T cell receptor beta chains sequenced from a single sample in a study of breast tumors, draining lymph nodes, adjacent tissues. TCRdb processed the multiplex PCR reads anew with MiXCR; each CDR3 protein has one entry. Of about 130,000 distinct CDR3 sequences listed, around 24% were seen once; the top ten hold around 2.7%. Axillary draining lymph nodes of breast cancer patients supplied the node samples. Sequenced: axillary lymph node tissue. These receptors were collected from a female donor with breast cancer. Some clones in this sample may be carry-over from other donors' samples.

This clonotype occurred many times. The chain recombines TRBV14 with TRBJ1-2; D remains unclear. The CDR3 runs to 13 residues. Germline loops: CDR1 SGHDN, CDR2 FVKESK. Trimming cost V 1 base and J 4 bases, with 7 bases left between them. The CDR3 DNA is TGTGCCAGCAGCCAAGGATCGGGCTATGGCTACACCTTC. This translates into CASSQGSGYGYTF. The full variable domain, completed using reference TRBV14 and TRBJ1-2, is EAGVTQFPSHSVIEKGQTVTLRCDPISGHDNLYWYRRVMGKEIKFLLHFVKESKQDESGMPNNRFLAERTGGTYSTLKVQPAELEDSGVYFCASSQGSGYGYTFGSGTRLTVV.

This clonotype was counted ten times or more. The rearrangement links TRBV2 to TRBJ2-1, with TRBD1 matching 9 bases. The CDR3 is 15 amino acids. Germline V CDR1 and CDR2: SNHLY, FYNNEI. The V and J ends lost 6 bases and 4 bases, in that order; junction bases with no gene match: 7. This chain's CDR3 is CASSRTGGEYNEQFF. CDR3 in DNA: TGTGCCAGCAGCCGAACAGGGGGCGAGTACAATGAGCAGTTCTTC.

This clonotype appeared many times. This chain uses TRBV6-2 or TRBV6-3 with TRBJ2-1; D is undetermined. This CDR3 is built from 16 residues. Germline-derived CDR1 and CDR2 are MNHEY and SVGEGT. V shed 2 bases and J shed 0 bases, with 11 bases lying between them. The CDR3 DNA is TGTGCCAGCAGTTACCCGTCCCGATACTCCTACAATGAGCAGTTCTTC. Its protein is CASSYPSRYSYNEQFF.

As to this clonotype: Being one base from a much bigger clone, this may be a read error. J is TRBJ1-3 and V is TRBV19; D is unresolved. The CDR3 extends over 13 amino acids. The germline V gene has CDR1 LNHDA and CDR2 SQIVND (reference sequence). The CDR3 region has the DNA TGTGCCAGAAGTATTGTAACTGGAAACACCATATATTTT. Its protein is CARSIVTGNTIYF.

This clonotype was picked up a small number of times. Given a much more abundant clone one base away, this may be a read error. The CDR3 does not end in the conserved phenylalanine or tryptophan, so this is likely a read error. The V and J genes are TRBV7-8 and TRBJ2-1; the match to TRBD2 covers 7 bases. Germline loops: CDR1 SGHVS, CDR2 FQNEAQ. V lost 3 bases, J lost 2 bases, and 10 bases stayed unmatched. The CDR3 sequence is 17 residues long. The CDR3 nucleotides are TGTGCCAGCAGCTTCCAACCCGGGGGGAGGACCTACAATGAGCAGTTCTCC. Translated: CASSFQPGGRTYNEQFS.

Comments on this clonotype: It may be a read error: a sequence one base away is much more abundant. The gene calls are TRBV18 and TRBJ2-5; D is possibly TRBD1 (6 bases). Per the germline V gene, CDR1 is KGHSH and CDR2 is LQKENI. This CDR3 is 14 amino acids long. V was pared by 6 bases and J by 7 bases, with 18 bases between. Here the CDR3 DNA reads TGTGCCAGCTCGTATCTAACAGGGTCAGGGACCCAGTACTTC. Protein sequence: CASSYLTGSGTQYF.

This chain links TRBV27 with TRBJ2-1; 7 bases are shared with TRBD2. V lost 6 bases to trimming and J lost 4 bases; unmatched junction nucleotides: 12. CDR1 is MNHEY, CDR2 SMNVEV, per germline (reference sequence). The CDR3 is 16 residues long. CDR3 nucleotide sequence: TGTGCCAGCAGACCCCGGGCTAGCGGTCGATACAATGAGCAGTTCTTC. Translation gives CASRPRASGRYNEQFF.

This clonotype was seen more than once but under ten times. The CDR3 loop is CASSPTSLETQYF. CDR3 nucleotides: TGTGCCAGCAGCCCGACTAGTTTAGAGACCCAGTACTTC. J is TRBJ2-5 and V is TRBV7-2; D is perhaps TRBD2 (6 bases). The ends were cut back, 5 bases at V and 4 bases at J, with 11 bases in the middle. Germline V gene data show CDR1 as SGHTA and CDR2 as FQGNSA. The CDR3 length is 13 residues.

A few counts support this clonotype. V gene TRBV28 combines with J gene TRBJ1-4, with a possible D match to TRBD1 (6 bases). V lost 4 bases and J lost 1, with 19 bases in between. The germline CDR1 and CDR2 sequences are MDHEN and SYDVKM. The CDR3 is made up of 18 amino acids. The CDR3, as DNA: TGTGCCAGCAGTTCCGTTTGGCGAACAGGGTTAACTAATGAAAAACTGTTTTTT. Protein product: CASSSVWRTGLTNEKLFF.

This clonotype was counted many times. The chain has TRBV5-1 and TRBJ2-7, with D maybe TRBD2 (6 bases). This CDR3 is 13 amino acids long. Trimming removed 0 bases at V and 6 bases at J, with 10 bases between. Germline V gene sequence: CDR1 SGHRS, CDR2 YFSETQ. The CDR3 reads CASSLATSGEQYF. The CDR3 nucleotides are TGCGCCAGCAGCTTGGCGACTAGTGGCGAGCAGTACTTC.

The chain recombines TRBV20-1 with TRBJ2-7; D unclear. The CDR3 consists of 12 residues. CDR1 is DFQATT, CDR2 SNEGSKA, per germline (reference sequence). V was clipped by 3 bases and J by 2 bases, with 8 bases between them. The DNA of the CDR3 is TGCAGTGCTAGTGGGATGGCCTACGAGCAGTACTTC. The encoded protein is CSASGMAYEQYF.

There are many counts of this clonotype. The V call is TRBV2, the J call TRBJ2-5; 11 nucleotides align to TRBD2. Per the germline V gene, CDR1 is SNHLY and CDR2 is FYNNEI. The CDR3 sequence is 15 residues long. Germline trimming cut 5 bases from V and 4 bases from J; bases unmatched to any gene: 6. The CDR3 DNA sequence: TGTGCCAGCAGTATTAGCGGGAGGGCCGCAGAGACCCAGTACTTC. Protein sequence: CASSISGRAAETQYF.

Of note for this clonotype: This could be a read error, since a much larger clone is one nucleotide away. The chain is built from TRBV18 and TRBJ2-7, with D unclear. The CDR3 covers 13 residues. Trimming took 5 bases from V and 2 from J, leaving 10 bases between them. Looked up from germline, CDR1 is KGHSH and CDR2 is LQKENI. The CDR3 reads CASSSEATYEQYF. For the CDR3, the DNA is TGTGCCAGCTCATCAGAAGCCACCTACGAGCAGTACTTC. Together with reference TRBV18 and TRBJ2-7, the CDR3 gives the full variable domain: NAGVMQNPRHLVRRRGQEARLRCSPMKGHSHVYWYRQLPEEGLKFMVYLQKENIIDESGMPKERFSAEFPKEGPSILRIQQVVRGDSAAYFCASSSEATYEQYFGPGTRLTVT.

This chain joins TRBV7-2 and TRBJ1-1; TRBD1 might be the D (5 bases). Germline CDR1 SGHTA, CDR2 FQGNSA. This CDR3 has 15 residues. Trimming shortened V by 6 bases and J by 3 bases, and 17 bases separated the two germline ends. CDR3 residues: CASSPFPGTDTEAFF. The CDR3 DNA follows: TGTGCCAGCAGTCCGTTCCCCGGGACGGACACTGAAGCTTTCTTT.

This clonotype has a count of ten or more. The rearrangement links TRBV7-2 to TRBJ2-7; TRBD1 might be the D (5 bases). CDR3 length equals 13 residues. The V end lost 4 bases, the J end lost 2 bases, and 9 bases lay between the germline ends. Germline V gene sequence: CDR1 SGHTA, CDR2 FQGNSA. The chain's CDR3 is CASSSDSPYEQYF. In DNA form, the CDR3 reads TGTGCCAGCAGCTCAGACAGCCCCTACGAGCAGTACTTC.

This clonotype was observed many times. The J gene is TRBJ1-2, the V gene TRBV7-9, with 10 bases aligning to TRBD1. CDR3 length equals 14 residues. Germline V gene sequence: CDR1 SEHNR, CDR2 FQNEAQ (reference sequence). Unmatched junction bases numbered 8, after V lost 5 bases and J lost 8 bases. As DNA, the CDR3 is TGTGCCAGCAGCCCCCGGACAGGGGGTTTGGGCTACACCTTC. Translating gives CASSPRTGGLGYTF.

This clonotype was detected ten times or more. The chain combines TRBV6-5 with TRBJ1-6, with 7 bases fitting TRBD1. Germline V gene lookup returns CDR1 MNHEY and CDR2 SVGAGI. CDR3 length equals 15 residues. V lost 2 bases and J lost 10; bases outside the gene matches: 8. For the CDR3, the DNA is TGTGCCAGCAGTTACGGGCAGGGGGTAAAATCACCCCTCCACTTT. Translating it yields CASSYGQGVKSPLHF.

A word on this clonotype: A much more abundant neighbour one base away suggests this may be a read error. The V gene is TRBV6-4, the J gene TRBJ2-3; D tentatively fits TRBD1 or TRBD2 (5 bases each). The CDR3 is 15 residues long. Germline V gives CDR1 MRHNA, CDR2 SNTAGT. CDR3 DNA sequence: TGTGCCAGCAGTGACTCTGAGGCTAGCACAGGTACGCAGTATTTT. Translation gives CASSDSEASTGTQYF.

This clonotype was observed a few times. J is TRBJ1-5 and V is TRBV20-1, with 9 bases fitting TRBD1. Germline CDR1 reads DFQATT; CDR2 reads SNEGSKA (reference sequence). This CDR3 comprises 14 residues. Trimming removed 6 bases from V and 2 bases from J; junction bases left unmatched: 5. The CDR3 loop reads CSAVTGGGNQPQHF. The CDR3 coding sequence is TGCAGTGCAGTCACAGGGGGCGGCAATCAGCCCCAGCATTTT.

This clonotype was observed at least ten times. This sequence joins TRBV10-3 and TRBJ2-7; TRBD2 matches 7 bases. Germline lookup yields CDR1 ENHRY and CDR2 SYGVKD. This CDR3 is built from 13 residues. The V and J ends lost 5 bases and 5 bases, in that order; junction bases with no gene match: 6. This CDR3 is CAISYGRVDEQYF. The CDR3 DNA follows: TGTGCCATCAGTTATGGGAGGGTCGACGAGCAGTACTTC.

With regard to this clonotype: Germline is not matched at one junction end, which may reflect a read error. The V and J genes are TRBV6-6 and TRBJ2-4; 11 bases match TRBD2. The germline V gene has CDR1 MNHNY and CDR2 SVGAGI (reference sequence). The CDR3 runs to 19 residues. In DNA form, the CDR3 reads TGTGCCAGCAGTTACTGGGCTAGCGGGAGGAAACTAGCCAAAAGCATTCAGTACTTC. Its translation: CASSYWASGRKLAKSIQYF.

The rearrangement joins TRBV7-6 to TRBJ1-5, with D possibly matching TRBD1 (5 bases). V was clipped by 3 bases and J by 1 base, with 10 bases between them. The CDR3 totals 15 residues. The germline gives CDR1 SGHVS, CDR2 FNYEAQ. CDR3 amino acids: CASSLRGGSNQPQHF. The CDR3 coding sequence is TGTGCCAGCAGCTTGCGGGGGGGAAGCAATCAGCCCCAGCATTTT.

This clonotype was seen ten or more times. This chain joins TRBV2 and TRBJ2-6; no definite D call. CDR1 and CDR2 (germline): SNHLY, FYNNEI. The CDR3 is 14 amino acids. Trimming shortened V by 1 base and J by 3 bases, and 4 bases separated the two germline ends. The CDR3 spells CASSEGYGANVLTF. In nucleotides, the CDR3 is TGTGCCAGCAGTGAAGGGTATGGGGCCAACGTCCTGACTTTC.

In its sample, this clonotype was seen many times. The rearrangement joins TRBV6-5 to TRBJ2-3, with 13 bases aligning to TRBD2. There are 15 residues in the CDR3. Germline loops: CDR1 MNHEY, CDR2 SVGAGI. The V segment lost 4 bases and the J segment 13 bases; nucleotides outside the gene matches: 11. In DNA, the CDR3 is TGTGCCAGCAGTTGGGGGACTAGCGGGACGAAACCCGAGTATTTT. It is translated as CASSWGTSGTKPEYF.

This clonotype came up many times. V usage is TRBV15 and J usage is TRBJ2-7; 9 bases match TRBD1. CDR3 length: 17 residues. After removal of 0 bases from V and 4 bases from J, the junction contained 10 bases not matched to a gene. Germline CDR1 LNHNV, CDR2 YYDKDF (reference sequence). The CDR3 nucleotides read TGTGCCACCAGCAGAGACCACCACAGGGGGCAGCTGTACGAGCAGTACTTC. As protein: CATSRDHHRGQLYEQYF.